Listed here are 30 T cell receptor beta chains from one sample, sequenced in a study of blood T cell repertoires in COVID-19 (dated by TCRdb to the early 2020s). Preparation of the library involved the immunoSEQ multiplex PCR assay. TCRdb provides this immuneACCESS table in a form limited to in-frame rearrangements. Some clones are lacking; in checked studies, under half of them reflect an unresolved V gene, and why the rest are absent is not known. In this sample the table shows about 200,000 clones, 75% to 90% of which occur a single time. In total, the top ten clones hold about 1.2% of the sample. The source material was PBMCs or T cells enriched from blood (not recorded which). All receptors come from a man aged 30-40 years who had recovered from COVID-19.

As DNA, the CDR3 is TGTGCCAGCAGCTCGGGGCAGGGGGCGGCTGAAAAACTGTTTTTT. This gives the protein CASSSGQGAAEKLFF. This chain links TRBV11-2 with TRBJ1-4; the match to TRBD1 covers 8 bases. The CDR3 covers 15 residues. V trimming: 4 bases; J trimming: 7 bases; junction bases outside the gene matches: 8. The germline gives CDR1 SGHAT, CDR2 FQNNGV.

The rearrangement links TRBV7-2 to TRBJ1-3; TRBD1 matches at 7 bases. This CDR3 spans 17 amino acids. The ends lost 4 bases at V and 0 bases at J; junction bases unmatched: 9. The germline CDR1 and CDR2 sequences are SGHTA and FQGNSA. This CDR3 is CASSSFRDRNSGNTIYF. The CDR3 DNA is TGTGCCAGCAGCTCATTTAGGGACAGAAACTCTGGAAACACCATATATTTT.

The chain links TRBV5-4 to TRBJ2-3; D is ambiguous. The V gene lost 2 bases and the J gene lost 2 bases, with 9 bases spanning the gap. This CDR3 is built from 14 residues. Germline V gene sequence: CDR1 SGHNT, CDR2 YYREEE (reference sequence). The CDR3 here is CASSLLQATDTQYF. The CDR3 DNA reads TGTGCCAGCAGCTTACTCCAGGCCACAGATACGCAGTATTTT.

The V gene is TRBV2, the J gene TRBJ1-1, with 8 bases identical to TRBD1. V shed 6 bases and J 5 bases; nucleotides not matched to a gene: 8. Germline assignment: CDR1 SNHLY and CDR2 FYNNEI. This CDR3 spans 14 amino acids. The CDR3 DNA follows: TGTGCCAGCAGGATCAGGGGGCCGGGGACTGAAGCTTTCTTT. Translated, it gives CASRIRGPGTEAFF.

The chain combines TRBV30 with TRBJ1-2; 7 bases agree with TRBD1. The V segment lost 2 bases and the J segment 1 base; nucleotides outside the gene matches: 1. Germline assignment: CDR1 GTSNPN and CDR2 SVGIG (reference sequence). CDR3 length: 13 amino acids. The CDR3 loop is CAWSQGVNYGYTF. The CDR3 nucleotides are TGTGCCTGGAGTCAGGGGGTTAACTATGGCTACACCTTC.

The CDR3 nucleotides read TGTGCCAGCAGCACTAGCGGGCCCCCAGGGCAGTATTTT. Translation: CASSTSGPPGQYF. This chain links TRBV6-2 or TRBV6-3 with TRBJ2-3; 9 bases map to TRBD2. V dropped 6 bases and J dropped 11; count of bases not matched to a gene: 9. This CDR3 comprises 13 residues. Germline V lookup: CDR1 MNHEY, CDR2 SVGEGT.

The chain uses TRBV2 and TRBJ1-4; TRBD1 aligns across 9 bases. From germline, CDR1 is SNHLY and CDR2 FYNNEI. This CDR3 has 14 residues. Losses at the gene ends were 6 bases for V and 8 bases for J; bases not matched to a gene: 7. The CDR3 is CASSEGQGGEKLFF. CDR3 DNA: TGTGCCAGCAGCGAGGGACAGGGCGGAGAAAAACTGTTTTTT.

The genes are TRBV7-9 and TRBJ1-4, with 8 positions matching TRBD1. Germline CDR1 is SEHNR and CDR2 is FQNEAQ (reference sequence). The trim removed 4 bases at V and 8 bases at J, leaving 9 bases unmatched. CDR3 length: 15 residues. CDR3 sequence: CASSSGTGEIEKLFF. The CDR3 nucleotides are TGTGCCAGCAGCTCCGGGACAGGAGAAATAGAAAAACTGTTTTTT. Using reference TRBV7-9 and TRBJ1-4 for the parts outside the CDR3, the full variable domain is DTGVSQNPRHKITKRGQNVTFRCDPISEHNRLYWYRQTLGQGPEFLTYFQNEAQLEKSRLLSDRFSAERPKGSFSTLEIQRTEQGDSAMYLCASSSGTGEIEKLFFGSGTQLSVL.

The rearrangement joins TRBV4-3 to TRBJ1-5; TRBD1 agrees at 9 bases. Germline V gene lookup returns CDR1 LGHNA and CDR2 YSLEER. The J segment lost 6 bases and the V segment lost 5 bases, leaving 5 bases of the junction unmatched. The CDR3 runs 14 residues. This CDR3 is CASSRDRVAQPQHF. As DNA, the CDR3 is TGCGCCAGCAGCAGGGACAGGGTGGCTCAGCCCCAGCATTTT.

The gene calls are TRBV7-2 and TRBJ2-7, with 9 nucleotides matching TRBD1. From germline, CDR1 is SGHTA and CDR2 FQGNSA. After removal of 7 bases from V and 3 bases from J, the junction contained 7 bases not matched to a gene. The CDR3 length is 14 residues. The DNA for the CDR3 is TGTGCCAGCAAGATACAGGGGGCGAACTACGAGCAGTACTTC. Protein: CASKIQGANYEQYF.

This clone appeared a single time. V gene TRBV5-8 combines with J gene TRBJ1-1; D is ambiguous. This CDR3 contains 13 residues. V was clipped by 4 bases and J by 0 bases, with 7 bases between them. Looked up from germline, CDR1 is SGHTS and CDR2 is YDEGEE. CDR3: CASSERVNTEAFF. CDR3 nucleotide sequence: TGTGCCAGCAGCGAACGGGTGAACACTGAAGCTTTCTTT.

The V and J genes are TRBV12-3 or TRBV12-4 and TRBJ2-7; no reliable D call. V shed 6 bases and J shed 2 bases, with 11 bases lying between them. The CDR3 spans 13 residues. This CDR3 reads CASSSPRAYEQYF. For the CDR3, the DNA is TGTGCCAGCAGCTCTCCCCGGGCCTACGAGCAGTACTTC.

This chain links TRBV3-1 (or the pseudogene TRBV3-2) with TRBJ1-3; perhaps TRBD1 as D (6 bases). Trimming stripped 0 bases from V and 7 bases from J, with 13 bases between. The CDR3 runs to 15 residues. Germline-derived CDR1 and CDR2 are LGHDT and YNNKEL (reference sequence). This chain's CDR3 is CASSQDTGTGNTIYF. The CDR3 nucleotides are TGTGCCAGCAGCCAAGATACAGGGACCGGGAACACCATATATTTT.

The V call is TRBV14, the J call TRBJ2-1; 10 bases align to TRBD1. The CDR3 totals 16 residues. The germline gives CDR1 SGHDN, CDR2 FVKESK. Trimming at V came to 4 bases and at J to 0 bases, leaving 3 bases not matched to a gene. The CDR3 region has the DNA TGTGCCAGCAGCCTGCGGACAGGGGGCTCCTACAATGAGCAGTTCTTC. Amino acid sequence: CASSLRTGGSYNEQFF.

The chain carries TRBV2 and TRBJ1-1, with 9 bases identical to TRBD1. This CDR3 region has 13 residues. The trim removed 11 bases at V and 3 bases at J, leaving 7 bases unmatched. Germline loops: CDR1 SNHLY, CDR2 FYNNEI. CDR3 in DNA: TGTGCCGCGCCGGGACAGGGTTACACTGAAGCTTTCTTT. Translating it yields CAAPGQGYTEAFF.

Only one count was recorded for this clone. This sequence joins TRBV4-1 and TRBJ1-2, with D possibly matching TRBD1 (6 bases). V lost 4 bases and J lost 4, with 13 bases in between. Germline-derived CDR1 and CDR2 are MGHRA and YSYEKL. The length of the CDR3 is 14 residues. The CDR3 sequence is CASSRTGLAYGYTF. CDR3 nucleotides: TGCGCCAGCAGCCGAACAGGGCTCGCCTATGGCTACACCTTC.

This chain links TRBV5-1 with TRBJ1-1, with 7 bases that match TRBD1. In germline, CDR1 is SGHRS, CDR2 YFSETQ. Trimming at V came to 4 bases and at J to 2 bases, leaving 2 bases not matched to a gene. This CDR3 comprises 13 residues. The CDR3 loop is CASSRDSNTEAFF. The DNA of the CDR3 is TGCGCCAGCAGCCGGGACAGCAACACTGAAGCTTTCTTT. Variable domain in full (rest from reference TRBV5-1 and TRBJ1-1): KAGVTQTPRYLIKTRGQQVTLSCSPISGHRSVSWYQQTPGQGLQFLFEYFSETQRNKGNFPGRFSGRQFSNSRSEMNVSTLELGDSALYLCASSRDSNTEAFFGQGTRLTVV.

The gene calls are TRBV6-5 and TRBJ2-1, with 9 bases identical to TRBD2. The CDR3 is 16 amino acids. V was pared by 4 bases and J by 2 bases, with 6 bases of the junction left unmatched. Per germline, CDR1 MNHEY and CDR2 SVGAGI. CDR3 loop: CASSSWLAGAYNEQFF. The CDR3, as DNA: TGTGCCAGCAGTTCGTGGTTAGCGGGAGCCTACAATGAGCAGTTCTTC.

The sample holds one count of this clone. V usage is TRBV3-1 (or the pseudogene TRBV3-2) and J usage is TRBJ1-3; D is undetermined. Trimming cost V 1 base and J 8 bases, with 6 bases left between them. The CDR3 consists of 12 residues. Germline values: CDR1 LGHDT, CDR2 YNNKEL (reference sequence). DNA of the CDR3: TGTGCCAGCAGCCAAGCTCGGGACACCATATATTTT. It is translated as CASSQARDTIYF.

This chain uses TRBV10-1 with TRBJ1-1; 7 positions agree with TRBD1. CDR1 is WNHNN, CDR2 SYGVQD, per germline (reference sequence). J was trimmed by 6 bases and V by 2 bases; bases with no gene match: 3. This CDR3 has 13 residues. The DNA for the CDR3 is TGCGCCAGCAGTGAGCGGCAGGGGGCTGAAGCTTTCTTT. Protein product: CASSERQGAEAFF.

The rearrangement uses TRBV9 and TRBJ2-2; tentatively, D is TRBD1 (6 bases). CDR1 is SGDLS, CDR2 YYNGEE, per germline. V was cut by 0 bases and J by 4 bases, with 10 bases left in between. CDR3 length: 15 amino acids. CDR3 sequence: CASSVVQGSTGELFF. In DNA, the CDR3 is TGTGCCAGCAGCGTAGTACAGGGCTCCACCGGGGAGCTGTTTTTT.

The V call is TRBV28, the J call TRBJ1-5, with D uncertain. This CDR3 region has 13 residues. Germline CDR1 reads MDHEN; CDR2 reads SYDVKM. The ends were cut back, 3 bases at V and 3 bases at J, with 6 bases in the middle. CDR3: CASSFVLNQPQHF. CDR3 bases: TGTGCCAGCAGTTTTGTACTCAATCAGCCCCAGCATTTT.

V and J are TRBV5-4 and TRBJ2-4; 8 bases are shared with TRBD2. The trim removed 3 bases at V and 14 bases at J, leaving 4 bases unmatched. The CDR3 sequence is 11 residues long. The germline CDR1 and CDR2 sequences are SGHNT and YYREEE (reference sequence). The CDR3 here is CASSSGLVEYF. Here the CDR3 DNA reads TGTGCCAGCAGCTCGGGACTAGTTGAGTACTTC.

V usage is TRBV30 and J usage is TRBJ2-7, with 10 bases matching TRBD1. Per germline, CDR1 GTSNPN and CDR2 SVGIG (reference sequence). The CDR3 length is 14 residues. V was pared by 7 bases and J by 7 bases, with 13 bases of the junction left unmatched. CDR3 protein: CAFLTGTGVGEQYF. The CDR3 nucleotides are TGTGCCTTCCTCACCGGGACAGGGGTGGGGGAGCAGTACTTC.

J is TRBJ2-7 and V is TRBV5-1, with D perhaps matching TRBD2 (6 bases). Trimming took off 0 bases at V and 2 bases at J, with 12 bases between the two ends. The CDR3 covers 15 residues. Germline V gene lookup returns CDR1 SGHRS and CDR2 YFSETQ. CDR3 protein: CASSLGSRRAYEQYF. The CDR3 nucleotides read TGCGCCAGCAGCTTGGGTTCTCGGAGGGCCTACGAGCAGTACTTC.

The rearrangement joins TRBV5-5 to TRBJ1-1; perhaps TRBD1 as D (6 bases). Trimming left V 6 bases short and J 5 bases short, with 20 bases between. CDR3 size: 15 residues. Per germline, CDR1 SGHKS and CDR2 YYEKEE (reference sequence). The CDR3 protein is CASTPLGQGFTEAFF. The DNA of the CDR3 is TGTGCCAGCACCCCACTCGGGCAGGGGTTTACTGAAGCTTTCTTT.

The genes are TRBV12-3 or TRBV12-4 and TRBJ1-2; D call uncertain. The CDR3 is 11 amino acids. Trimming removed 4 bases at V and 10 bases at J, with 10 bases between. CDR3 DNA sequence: TGTGCCAGCAGTTCTGCCGAGGCCTACACCTTC. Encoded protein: CASSSAEAYTF.

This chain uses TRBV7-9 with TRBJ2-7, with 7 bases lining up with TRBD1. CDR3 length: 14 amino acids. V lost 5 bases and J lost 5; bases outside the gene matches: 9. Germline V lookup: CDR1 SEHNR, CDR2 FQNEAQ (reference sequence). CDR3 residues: CASSTETGFDEQYF. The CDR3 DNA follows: TGTGCCAGCAGCACCGAGACAGGGTTTGACGAGCAGTACTTC.

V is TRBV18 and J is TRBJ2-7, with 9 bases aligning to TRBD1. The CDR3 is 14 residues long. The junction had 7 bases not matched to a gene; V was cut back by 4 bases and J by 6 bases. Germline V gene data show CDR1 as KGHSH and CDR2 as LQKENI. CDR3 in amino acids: CASSQRDRESEQYF. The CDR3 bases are TGTGCCAGCTCACAACGGGACAGGGAGAGCGAGCAGTACTTC.

CDR3 sequence: CASSPRPSGLYEQYF. CDR3 nucleotides: TGTGCCAGCAGCCCCCGGCCCAGCGGACTCTACGAGCAGTACTTC. The rearrangement links TRBV9 to TRBJ2-7; tentative D call: TRBD2 (5 bases). Germline loops: CDR1 SGDLS, CDR2 YYNGEE. V was trimmed by 4 bases and J by 3 bases, leaving 17 bases between them. The CDR3 has 15 amino acids. Full variable domain (remainder filled in from reference TRBV9 and TRBJ2-7): DSGVTQTPKHLITATGQRVTLRCSPRSGDLSVYWYQQSLDQGLQFLIQYYNGEERAKGNILERFSAQQFPDLHSELNLSSLELGDSALYFCASSPRPSGLYEQYFGPGTRLTVT.